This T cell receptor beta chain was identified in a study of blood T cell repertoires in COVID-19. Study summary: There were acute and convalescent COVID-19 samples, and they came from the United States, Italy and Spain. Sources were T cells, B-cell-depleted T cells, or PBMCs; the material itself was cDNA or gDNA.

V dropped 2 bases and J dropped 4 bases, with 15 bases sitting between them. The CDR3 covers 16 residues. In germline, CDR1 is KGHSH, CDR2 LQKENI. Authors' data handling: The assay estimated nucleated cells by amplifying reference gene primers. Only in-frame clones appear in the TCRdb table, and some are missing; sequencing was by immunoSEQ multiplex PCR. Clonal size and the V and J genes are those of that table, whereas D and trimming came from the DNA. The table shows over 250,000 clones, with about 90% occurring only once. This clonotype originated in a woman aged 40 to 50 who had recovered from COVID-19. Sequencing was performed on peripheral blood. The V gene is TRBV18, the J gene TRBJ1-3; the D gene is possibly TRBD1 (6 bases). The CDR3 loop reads CASSPSAPGTGNTIYF. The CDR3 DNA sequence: TGTGCCAGCTCACCATCGGCGCCCGGGACAGGAAACACCATATATTTT.